This T cell receptor beta chain was retrieved from a study of early T cells in non-severe SARS-CoV-2 infection. TCRdb fed the 5' RACE reads into MiXCR, producing one record per CDR3 protein. This sample carries more than 90,000 distinct CDR3 sequences, approximately 13% of them seen once, and the ten largest clones take around 2.4%. Deletions cut 4 bases from V and 2 bases from J, with 16 bases between. The CDR3 is made up of 15 amino acids. CDR1 is SGHRS and CDR2 is YFSETQ in the germline V gene. This clonotype has only a few counts. The chain joins TRBV5-1 to TRBJ2-7, with no clear D. This receptor was taken from an adult who was a healthcare worker with PCR-confirmed SARS-CoV-2 infection or an uninfected control (not recorded which). Sequences were obtained from whole blood. CDR3 in amino acids: CASSATVPITYEQYF. For the CDR3, the DNA is TGCGCCAGCAGCGCCACAGTTCCCATCACCTACGAGCAGTACTTC.